This section outlines one TCR beta chain sequence together with its context. The antigen is not known. The repertoire was sequenced with immunoSEQ multiplex PCR; TCRdb's copy has only in-frame clones and lacks some. Of some 130,000 clones listed, 70% to 90% are singletons. The source of the sample is a study of T cell responses to AZD1222 COVID-19 vaccine. Trimming removed 0 bases at V and 2 bases at J, with 7 bases between. The CDR3 spans 14 residues. Germline CDR1 and CDR2: GTSNPN and SVGIG (reference sequence). Study-wide results and limits: CD4 TCRs associated with vaccination spanned spike, dominating at 160-218 and 743-854.

This specimen was peripheral blood, taken on day 0 of AZD1222 vaccination. The sequence was collected from an adult in good health. J is TRBJ1-4 and V is TRBV30, with a tentative D call TRBD1 (5 bases). The CDR3 bases are TGTGCCTGGAGTGTGGGGGTTACTAATGAAAAACTGTTTTTT. It encodes CAWSVGVTNEKLFF. The full variable domain, completed using reference TRBV30 and TRBJ1-4, is SQTIHQWPATLVQPVGSPLSLECTVEGTSNPNLYWYRQAAGRGLQLLFYSVGIGQISSEVPQNLSASRPQDRQFILSSKKLLLSDSGFYLCAWSVGVTNEKLFFGSGTQLSVL.